This T cell receptor (beta chain) comes out of a study of T cell responses to AZD1222 COVID-19 vaccine. Study summary: Doses given second, at about 4 or about 12 weeks, were pooled.

The table came from immunoSEQ multiplex PCR; TCRdb's copy has only in-frame clones and leaves some out. The sample has roughly 100,000 clones; roughly 89% are singletons. Details on this clone: Antigen specificity is unknown.

General observations from the study: Two doses of AZD1222 preceded a rise in Spike-specific TCR breadth and depth.

The clonotype originates from an adult in good health. Here the sequenced sample was peripheral blood, taken on day 0 of AZD1222 vaccination.

The DNA for the CDR3 is TGTGCCAGCTCACAACAGGGATCAGATTCACCCCTCCACTTT. It translates to CASSQQGSDSPLHF. The rearrangement joins TRBV18 to TRBJ1-6, with D possibly TRBD1 on 6 matching bases. V lost 4 bases and J lost 8, with 12 bases in between. This CDR3 spans 14 amino acids. Germline CDR1 and CDR2: KGHSH and LQKENI.